Below, one T cell receptor (beta chain) is given with its context. What it recognizes is unknown. These data originate in a study of cytomegalovirus exposure and HLA in healthy donors. Study conclusions and caveats: Rarity marked most TCR sequences, yet some public TCRs occurred in many donors. Presence/absence analysis assumed near-uniform sequencing depth across donors. Sequencing had likely introduced a cluster of highly shared sequence variants as an artifact.

The CDR3 has 13 residues. The germline V gene has CDR1 ENHRY and CDR2 SYGVKD. Deletions cut 8 bases from V and 1 base from J, with 9 bases between. The PCR ran on 60 Vbeta and 13 Jbeta primers. Sequencing was performed with immunoSEQ multiplex PCR; in TCRdb, only in-frame clones are kept and a portion is missing. The repertoire holds some 240,000 clones, with about 93% as singletons. Healthy individuals who donated bone marrow served as the donors. V gene TRBV10-3 combines with J gene TRBJ2-1, with D tentatively TRBD2 (6 bases). The sequenced sample was PBMCs. This sequence originates from a girl aged 2-10 years in good health and CMV-seronegative. In nucleotides, the CDR3 is TGTGCCATCGGGGGAGGTTCCTACAATGAGCAGTTCTTC. Its protein product is CAIGGGSYNEQFF.